These T cell receptor beta chains were read from a single sample in a study of beta chain features in type 1 diabetes. Assay: immunoSEQ multiplex PCR; the TCRdb copy retains only in-frame clones and omits some. Of fewer than 110,000 clones listed, over 25% were seen once; the top ten hold about 0.49%. The specimen sequenced was central memory CD4+ T cells from blood. These receptors came from a woman aged 18 to 35 with type 1 diabetes. Each CDR3 is given with its conserved first and last residue. The D gene is left open where the match is weak. Not every row has a clone size; where given, it reads once, few, many or a size class.

CASSPGQGTVFGYTF	TGTGCCAGCAGCCCCGGACAGGGGACAGTCTTTGGCTACACCTTC	-	TRBD1	TRBV7-3	TRBJ1-2
CASSIVVGQYSNQPQHF	TGTGCCAGTAGTATCGTGGTGGGACAGTATAGCAATCAGCCCCAGCATTTT	-	TRBD1	TRBV19	TRBJ1-5
CASSQDRWTSGSTDTQYF	TGTGCCAGCAGCCAAGATCGGTGGACTAGCGGGAGCACAGATACGCAGTATTTT	-	TRBD2	TRBV14	TRBJ2-3
CAISENRGNYGYTF	TGTGCCATCAGTGAGAACAGGGGGAACTATGGCTACACCTTC	-	TRBD1	TRBV10-3	TRBJ1-2
CASSVAGAPEKLFF	TGTGCCAGCAGCGTTGCAGGGGCTCCTGAAAAACTGTTTTTT	few	-	TRBV9	TRBJ1-4
CASSPRLHEQFF	TGTGCCAGCAGCCCCAGACTCCATGAGCAGTTCTTC	-	-	TRBV7-2	TRBJ2-1
CASSLTDRYKLFF	TGTGCCAGCAGCTTGACCGACAGGTATAAACTGTTTTTT	-	-	TRBV11-2	TRBJ1-4
CASQLAGGALGETQYF	TGTGCCAGCCAACTAGCGGGAGGGGCCCTGGGGGAGACCCAGTACTTC	few	TRBD2	TRBV5-4	TRBJ2-5
CASSRDRSSGNTIYF	TGCGCCAGCAGCCGAGACAGGAGCTCTGGAAACACCATATATTTT	few	-	TRBV5-1	TRBJ1-3
CASSQTSGRALFTDTQYF	TGTGCCAGCAGCCAGACTAGCGGGAGGGCCCTTTTCACAGATACGCAGTATTTT	-	TRBD2	TRBV7-9	TRBJ2-3
CASSERGLVLNEQFF	TGTGCCAGCAGTGAACGGGGACTAGTCCTCAATGAGCAGTTCTTC	-	TRBD2	TRBV6-1	TRBJ2-1
CASRGLAGGPGNEQFF	TGTGCCAGCAGGGGACTAGCGGGAGGGCCAGGGAATGAGCAGTTCTTC	-	TRBD2	TRBV7-2	TRBJ2-1
CSAQTGSGYGYTF	TGCAGCGCCCAGACAGGGTCGGGCTATGGCTACACCTTC	few	TRBD1	TRBV29-1	TRBJ1-2
CSVEEGIRGGEAFF	TGCAGCGTTGAGGAGGGAATCCGTGGGGGTGAAGCTTTCTTT	-	-	TRBV29-1	TRBJ1-1
CASSVGAGVGETQYF	TGTGCCAGCAGCGTAGGAGCGGGAGTAGGGGAGACCCAGTACTTC	few	TRBD2	TRBV9	TRBJ2-5
CASSPIPGRDYEQYF	TGTGCCAGCAGTCCTATTCCCGGGAGGGACTACGAGCAGTACTTC	-	TRBD2	TRBV6-5	TRBJ2-7